The T cell receptor beta chain described here comes from a study of T cells in Graves' hyperthyroidism and ophthalmopathy. Study as a whole: Peripheral blood collection took place at initial diagnosis, before any treatment.

CDR1 is SGHKS and CDR2 is YYEKEE in the germline V gene (reference sequence). The V gene lost 1 base and the J gene lost 4 bases, with 13 bases spanning the gap. This CDR3 has 15 amino acids. Study findings and constraints: Stable hyperthyroidism was told apart from ophthalmopathy by a model built on 13 V-J features. Among thyroid clonotypes expanded above 0.001, most also appeared in blood.

Disease duration was under 3 months in the ophthalmopathy patients, who also had a Clinical Activity Score of at least 3 and a NOSPECS grade of at least 4. A word on this clonotype: Its specificity is unknown.

RNA transcripts yielded amplified TCR beta CDR3 regions. In the first-round RT-PCR of the TCR CDR3, the HTBI primer set was used. TCRdb passed the multiplex PCR reads through MiXCR, listing each CDR3 protein once. The profile shows about 520,000 distinct CDR3 sequences, roughly a quarter of them singletons. Input material: blood. This receptor was taken from a young woman with Graves' ophthalmopathy. The chain recombines TRBV5-5 with TRBJ2-3; unclear D gene. CDR3 DNA: TGTGCCAGCAGCTTGACAATTATGGTCGCAGATACGCAGTATTTT. Its protein product is CASSLTIMVADTQYF.